The T cell receptor (beta chain) described here comes from a study of cytomegalovirus exposure and HLA in healthy donors. A note on this clone: The antigen is unknown.

Germline V CDR1 and CDR2: SQVTM, ANQGSEA. The CDR3 contains 13 residues. Trimming took 4 bases from V and 7 from J; bases not matched to a gene: 9. Vbeta (60) and Jbeta (13) primers were used in the PCR. The protocol was immunoSEQ multiplex PCR, while the TCRdb copy is restricted to in-frame clones and leaves out a portion. Here the sample spans under 150,000 clones, 82% being singletons. Healthy bone marrow donors made up the donors. The study's findings and limits: In all likelihood, a cluster of highly shared sequence variants was a sequencing artifact.

The V call is TRBV29-1, the J call TRBJ2-7; 8 nucleotides line up with TRBD2. The receptor's source is a woman in her late teens or twenties in good health and CMV-seronegative. The sequencing sample was made of PBMCs. CDR3 coding DNA: TGCAGCGTTGCCAGCGGGAGCTCTTGGGAGCAGTACTTC. Residues: CSVASGSSWEQYF.